One TCR beta chain is described in this entry. This sample was taken from a study of cytomegalovirus exposure and HLA in healthy donors. Across the study: An earlier analysis found 95 million to 140 million unique TCR beta sequences from around 180 million T cells.

The germline V gene encodes CDR1 MDHEN and CDR2 SYDVKM. The CDR3 sequence is 14 residues long. Trimming took off 4 bases at V and 9 bases at J, with 19 bases between the two ends. PCR primers comprised 60 Vbeta and 13 Jbeta primers. Sequencing used immunoSEQ multiplex PCR; TCRdb keeps in-frame clones, though not all of them. The top ten clones hold about 3.1% of a sample with a few hundred thousand clones, 65% to 85% of them seen once. The sequence derives from a man between 25 and 39 years old in good health and CMV-seronegative. Specimen: PBMCs. The gene calls are TRBV28 and TRBJ2-7; D is possibly TRBD2 (5 bases). The CDR3 spells CASSSKDFIGWQYF. The CDR3 DNA reads TGTGCCAGCAGTTCCAAGGACTTCATAGGTTGGCAGTACTTC.